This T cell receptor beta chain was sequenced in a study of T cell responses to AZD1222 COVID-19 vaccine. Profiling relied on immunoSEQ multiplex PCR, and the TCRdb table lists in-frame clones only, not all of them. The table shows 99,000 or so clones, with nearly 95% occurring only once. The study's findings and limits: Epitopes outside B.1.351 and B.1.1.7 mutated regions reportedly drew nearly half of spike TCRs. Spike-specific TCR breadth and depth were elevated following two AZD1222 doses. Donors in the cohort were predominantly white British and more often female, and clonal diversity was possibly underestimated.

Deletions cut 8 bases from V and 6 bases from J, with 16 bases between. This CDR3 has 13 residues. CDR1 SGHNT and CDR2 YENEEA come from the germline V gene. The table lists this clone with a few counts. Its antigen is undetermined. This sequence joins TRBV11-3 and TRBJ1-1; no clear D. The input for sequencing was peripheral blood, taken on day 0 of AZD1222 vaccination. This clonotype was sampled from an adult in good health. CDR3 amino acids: CASASGSQPEAFF. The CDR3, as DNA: TGTGCCAGCGCCTCCGGGAGCCAGCCTGAAGCTTTCTTT.